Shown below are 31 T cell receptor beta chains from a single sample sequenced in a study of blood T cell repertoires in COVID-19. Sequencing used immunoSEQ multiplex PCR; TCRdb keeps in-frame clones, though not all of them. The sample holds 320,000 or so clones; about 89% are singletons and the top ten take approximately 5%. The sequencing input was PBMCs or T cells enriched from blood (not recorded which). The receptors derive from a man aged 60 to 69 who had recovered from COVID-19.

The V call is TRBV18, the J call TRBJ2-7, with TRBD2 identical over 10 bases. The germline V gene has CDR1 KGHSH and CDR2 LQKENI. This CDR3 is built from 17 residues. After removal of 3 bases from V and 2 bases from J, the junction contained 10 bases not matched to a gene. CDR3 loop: CASSPPTGLAGAYEQYF. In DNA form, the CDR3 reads TGTGCCAGCTCACCCCCGACTGGCCTAGCGGGAGCCTACGAGCAGTACTTC.

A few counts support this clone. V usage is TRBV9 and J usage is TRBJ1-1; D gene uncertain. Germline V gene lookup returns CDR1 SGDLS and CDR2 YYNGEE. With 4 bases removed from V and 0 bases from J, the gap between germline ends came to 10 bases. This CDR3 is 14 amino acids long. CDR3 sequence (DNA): TGTGCCAGCAGCCCCAGAGAGGTGAACACTGAAGCTTTCTTT. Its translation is CASSPREVNTEAFF.

CDR3 sequence: CASSKGRTRVINEQFF. The CDR3, as DNA: TGTGCCAGCAGCAAAGGCCGGACTAGGGTTATCAATGAGCAGTTCTTC. This chain links TRBV21-1 with TRBJ2-1; TRBD2 is taken as the D call from the table, unchecked against the DNA. TRBV21-1 is a documented pseudogene. The CDR3 is 16 residues long.

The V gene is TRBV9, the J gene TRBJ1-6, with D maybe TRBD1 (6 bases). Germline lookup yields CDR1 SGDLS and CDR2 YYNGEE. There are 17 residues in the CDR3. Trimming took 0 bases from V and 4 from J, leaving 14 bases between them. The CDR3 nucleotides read TGTGCCAGCAGCGTAGGTGTAGACAGGAGTTATAATTCACCCCTCCACTTT. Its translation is CASSVGVDRSYNSPLHF.

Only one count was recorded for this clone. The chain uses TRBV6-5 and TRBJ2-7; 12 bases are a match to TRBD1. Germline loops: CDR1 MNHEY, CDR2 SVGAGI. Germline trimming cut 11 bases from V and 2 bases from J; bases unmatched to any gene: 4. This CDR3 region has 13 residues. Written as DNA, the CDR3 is TGTGCCTCCGGGACAGGGGGCCCCTACGAGCAGTACTTC. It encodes CASGTGGPYEQYF.

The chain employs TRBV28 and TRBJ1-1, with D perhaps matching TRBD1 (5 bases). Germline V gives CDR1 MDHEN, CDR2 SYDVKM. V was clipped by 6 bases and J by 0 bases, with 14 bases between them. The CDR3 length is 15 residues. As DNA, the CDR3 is TGTGCCAGCAGGCGACAGCTAAGTTTGAACACTGAAGCTTTCTTT. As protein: CASRRQLSLNTEAFF. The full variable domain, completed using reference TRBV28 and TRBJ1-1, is DVKVTQSSRYLVKRTGEKVFLECVQDMDHENMFWYRQDPGLGLRLIYFSYDVKMKEKGDIPEGYSVSREKKERFSLILESASTNQTSMYLCASRRQLSLNTEAFFGQGTRLTVV.

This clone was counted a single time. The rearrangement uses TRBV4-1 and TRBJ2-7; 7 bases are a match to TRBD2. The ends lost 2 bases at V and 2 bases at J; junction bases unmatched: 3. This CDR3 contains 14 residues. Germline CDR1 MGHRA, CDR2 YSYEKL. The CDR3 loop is CASSQLAAPYEQYF. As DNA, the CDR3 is TGCGCCAGCAGCCAACTAGCGGCCCCCTACGAGCAGTACTTC.

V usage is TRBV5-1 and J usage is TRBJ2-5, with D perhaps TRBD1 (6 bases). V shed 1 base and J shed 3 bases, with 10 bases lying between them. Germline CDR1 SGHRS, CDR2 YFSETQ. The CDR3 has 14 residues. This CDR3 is CASSLRYREETQYF. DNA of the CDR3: TGCGCCAGCAGCTTGCGTTACAGGGAAGAGACCCAGTACTTC.

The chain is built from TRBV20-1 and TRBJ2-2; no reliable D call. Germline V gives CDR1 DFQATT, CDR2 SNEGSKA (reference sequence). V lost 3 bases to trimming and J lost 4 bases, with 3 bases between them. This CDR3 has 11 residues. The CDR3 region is CSASRTGELFF. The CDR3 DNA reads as TGCAGTGCTAGTCGCACCGGGGAGCTGTTTTTT.

In DNA, the CDR3 is TGTGCCAGCAGCCAAAGACCTCGACAGCACCTCACAGATACGCAGTATTTT. Translating gives CASSQRPRQHLTDTQYF. The chain combines TRBV3-1 (or the pseudogene TRBV3-2) with TRBJ2-3; a weak D match, TRBD1 (5 bases). V was clipped by 2 bases and J by 2 bases, with 17 bases between them. Germline V gene sequence: CDR1 LGHDT, CDR2 YNNKEL (reference sequence). This CDR3 is built from 17 residues.

Here the CDR3 reads CASTRQLTGELFF. The CDR3 DNA follows: TGTGCCAGCACCCGACAGCTCACCGGGGAGCTGTTTTTT. The chain joins TRBV12-3 or TRBV12-4 to TRBJ2-2, with D tentatively TRBD1 (5 bases). V was pared by 7 bases and J by 4 bases, with 10 bases between. The CDR3 runs 13 residues.

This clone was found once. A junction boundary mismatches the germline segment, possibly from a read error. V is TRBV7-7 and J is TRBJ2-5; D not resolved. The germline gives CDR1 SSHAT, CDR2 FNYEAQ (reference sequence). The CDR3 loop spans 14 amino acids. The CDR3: CASSLEANQETQYF. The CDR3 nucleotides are TGTGCTAGCAGCTTAGAAGCGAACCAAGAGACCCAGTACTTC.

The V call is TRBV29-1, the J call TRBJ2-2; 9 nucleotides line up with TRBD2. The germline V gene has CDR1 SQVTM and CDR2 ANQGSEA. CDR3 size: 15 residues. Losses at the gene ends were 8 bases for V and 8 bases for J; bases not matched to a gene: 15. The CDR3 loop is CSLAGTRIVRGELFF. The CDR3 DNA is TGCAGCCTAGCGGGAACGAGGATCGTCCGGGGGGAGCTGTTTTTT.

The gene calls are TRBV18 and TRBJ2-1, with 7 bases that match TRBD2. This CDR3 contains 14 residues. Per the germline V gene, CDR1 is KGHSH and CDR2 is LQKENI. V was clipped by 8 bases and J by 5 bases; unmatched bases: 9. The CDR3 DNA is TGTGCCAGCGCCGCCCCGGGGGGTGACAATGAGCAGTTCTTC. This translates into CASAAPGGDNEQFF.

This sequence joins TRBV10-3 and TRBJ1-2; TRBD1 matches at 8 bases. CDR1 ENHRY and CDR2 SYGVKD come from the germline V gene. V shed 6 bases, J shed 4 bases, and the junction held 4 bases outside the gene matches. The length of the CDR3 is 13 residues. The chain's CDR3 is CAIRPDRGYGYTF. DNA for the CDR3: TGTGCCATCAGACCTGACAGGGGCTATGGCTACACCTTC.

The CDR3 DNA sequence: TGTGCCAGCAGACCGGGACAGGGGGCTCAGCCCCAGCATTTT. Translating gives CASRPGQGAQPQHF. The chain carries TRBV28 and TRBJ1-5; 12 bases line up with TRBD1. Germline trimming cut 6 bases from V and 6 bases from J; bases unmatched to any gene: 3. Germline CDR1 and CDR2: MDHEN and SYDVKM. The CDR3 has 14 residues.

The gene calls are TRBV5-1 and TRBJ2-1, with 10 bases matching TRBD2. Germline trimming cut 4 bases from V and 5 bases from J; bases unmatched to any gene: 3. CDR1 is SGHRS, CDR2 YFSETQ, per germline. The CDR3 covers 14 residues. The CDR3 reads CASSTSGANNEQFF. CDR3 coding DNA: TGCGCCAGCAGCACTAGCGGGGCAAACAATGAGCAGTTCTTC.

For the CDR3, the DNA is TGCGCCAGCAGCTTGGGGGGACAAGAAGTCTACGAGCAGTACTTC. This translates into CASSLGGQEVYEQYF. The chain employs TRBV5-1 and TRBJ2-7, with TRBD1 as a possible D gene (6 bases). Germline assignment: CDR1 SGHRS and CDR2 YFSETQ. V gave up 0 bases and J gave up 3 bases, with 13 bases separating them. The CDR3 is made up of 15 amino acids. The complete variable domain, with remaining parts taken from reference TRBV5-1 and TRBJ2-7, reads KAGVTQTPRYLIKTRGQQVTLSCSPISGHRSVSWYQQTPGQGLQFLFEYFSETQRNKGNFPGRFSGRQFSNSRSEMNVSTLELGDSALYLCASSLGGQEVYEQYFGPGTRLTVT.

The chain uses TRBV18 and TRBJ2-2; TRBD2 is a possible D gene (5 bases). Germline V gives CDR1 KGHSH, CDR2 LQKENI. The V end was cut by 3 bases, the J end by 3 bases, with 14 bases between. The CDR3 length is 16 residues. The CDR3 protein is CASSPDWNRDTGELFF. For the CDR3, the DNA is TGTGCCAGCTCACCGGACTGGAATCGGGACACCGGGGAGCTGTTTTTT.

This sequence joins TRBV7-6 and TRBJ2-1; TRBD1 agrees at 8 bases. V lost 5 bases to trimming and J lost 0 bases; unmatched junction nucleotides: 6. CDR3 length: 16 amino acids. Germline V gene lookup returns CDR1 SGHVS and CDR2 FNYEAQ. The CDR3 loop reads CASSLRDRSSYNEQFF. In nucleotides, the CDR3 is TGTGCCAGCAGCCTACGGGACAGGAGCTCCTACAATGAGCAGTTCTTC.

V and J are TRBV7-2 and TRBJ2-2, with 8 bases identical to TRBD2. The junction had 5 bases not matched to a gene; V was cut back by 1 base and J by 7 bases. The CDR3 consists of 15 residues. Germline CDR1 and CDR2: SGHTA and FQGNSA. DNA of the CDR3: TGTGCCAGCAGCTTAGGACTCGGGAGGGGCGGGGAGCTGTTTTTT. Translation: CASSLGLGRGGELFF.

Here the CDR3 DNA reads TGTGCCAGCAGTGAACGGGGGAACACTGAAGCTTTCTTT. The encoded protein is CASSERGNTEAFF. This chain uses TRBV25-1 with TRBJ1-1; D is undetermined. Trimming removed 2 bases at V and 1 base at J, with 5 bases between. The CDR3 is 13 amino acids. CDR1 is MGHDK and CDR2 is SYGVNS in the germline V gene.

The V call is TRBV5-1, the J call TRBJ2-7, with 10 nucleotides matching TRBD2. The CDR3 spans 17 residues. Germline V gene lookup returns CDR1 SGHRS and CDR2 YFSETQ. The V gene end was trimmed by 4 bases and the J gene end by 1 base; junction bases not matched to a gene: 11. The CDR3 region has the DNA TGCGCCAGCAGCCCGACCTCCACTAGCGGGACATCCTACGAGCAGTACTTC. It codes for CASSPTSTSGTSYEQYF.

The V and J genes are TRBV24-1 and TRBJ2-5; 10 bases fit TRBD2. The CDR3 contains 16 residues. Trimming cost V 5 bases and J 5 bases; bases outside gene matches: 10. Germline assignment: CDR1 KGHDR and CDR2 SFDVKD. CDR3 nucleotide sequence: TGTGCCACCAGTGTTACCCTAGCGGGAGTTGGGGAGACCCAGTACTTC. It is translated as CATSVTLAGVGETQYF.

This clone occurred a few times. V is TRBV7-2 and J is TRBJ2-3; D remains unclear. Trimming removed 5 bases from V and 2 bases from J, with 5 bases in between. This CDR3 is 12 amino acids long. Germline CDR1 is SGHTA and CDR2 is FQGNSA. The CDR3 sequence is CASSPNTDTQYF. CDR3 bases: TGTGCCAGCAGCCCTAACACAGATACGCAGTATTTT.

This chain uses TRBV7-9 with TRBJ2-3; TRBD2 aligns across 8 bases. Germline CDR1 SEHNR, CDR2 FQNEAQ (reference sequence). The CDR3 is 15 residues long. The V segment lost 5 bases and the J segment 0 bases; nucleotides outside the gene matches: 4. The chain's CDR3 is CASSPASGSTDTQYF. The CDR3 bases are TGTGCCAGCAGCCCGGCTAGCGGGAGCACAGATACGCAGTATTTT.

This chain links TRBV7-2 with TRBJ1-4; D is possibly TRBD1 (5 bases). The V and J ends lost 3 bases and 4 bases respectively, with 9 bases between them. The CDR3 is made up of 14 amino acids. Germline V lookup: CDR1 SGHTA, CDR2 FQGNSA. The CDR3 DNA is TGTGCCAGCAGCTTGGGGGGTCTTAATGAAAAACTGTTTTTT. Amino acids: CASSLGGLNEKLFF.

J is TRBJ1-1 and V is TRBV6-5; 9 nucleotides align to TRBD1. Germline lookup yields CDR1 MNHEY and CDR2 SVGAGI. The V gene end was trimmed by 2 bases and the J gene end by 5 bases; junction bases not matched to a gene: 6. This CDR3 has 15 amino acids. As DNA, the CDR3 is TGTGCCAGCAGTTACCTTCACGACAGGGGGACTGAAGCTTTCTTT. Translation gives CASSYLHDRGTEAFF.

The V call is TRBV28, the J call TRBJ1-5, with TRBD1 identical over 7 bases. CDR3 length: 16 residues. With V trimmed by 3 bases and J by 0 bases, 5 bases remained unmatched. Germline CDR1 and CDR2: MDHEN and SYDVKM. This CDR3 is CASSLARGNSNQPQHF. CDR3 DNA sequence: TGTGCCAGCAGTTTGGCCAGGGGGAATAGCAATCAGCCCCAGCATTTT.

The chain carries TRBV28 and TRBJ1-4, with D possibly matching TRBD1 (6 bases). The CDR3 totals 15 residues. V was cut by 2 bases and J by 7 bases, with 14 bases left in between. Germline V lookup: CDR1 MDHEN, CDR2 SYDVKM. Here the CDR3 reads CASSLPRGAGEKLFF. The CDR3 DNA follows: TGTGCCAGCAGTTTACCGCGGGGGGCCGGTGAAAAACTGTTTTTT.

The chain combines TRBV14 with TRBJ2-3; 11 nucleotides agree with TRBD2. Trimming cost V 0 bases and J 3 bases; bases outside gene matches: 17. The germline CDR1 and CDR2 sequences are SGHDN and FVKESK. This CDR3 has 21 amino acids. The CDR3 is CASSQDPTGRATSGKTDTQYF. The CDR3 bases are TGTGCCAGCAGCCAAGACCCAACGGGCAGGGCGACTAGCGGGAAAACAGATACGCAGTATTTT.